This T cell receptor (beta chain) was captured in a study of blood T cell repertoires in COVID-19. Clones were sequenced by immunoSEQ multiplex PCR, and TCRdb holds only the in-frame ones, with some missing. The profile shows about 50,000 clones, approximately 85% of them singletons. J was trimmed by 2 bases and V by 2 bases; bases with no gene match: 8. This CDR3 is 19 amino acids long. CDR1 is SGHRS and CDR2 is YFSETQ in the germline V gene. Sequences were obtained from peripheral blood. The V call is TRBV5-1, the J call TRBJ2-1; TRBD2 matches at 15 bases. This TCR came from a man aged 55 to 69 with acute or convalescent COVID-19. The CDR3: CASSFGLAGGFAPYNEQFF. The CDR3 nucleotides read TGCGCCAGCAGCTTCGGACTAGCGGGAGGGTTTGCACCCTACAATGAGCAGTTCTTC.